Below are 8 T cell receptor beta chains sequenced from a single sample in a study of sequential checkpoint blockade in melanoma. TCRdb's table, derived via immunoSEQ multiplex PCR, lists solely in-frame clones and lacks some. Of 4,500 to 5,500 clones in the sample, 50% to 60% were seen once. As to treatment: randomized to nivolumab then ipilimumab (arm A) or the reverse (arm B). The sample in question was CD8+ T cells sorted from blood (inferred from file names), obtained from a patient given nivolumab and ipilimumab in sequence. These receptors were obtained from a human donor with melanoma.

The chain carries TRBV4-2 and TRBJ2-7; TRBD1 might be the D (5 bases). The germline V gene has CDR1 LGHNA and CDR2 YNFKEQ. Trimming took off 7 bases at V and 5 bases at J, with 21 bases between the two ends. The CDR3 loop spans 15 amino acids. The CDR3 DNA reads as TGTGCCAGCAAAACCGCAGGGAACGGTCTGGACGAGCAGTACTTC. This encodes CASKTAGNGLDEQYF.

The chain combines TRBV19 with TRBJ2-7; D unclear. The CDR3 length is 14 residues. Germline CDR1 is LNHDA and CDR2 is SQIVND (reference sequence). V lost 0 bases to trimming and J lost 3 bases, with 9 bases between them. CDR3 sequence reads: CASSIDAPGYEQYF. Written as DNA, the CDR3 is TGTGCCAGTAGTATAGATGCTCCCGGCTACGAGCAGTACTTC.

CDR3 nucleotide sequence: TGTGCCAGCAGCCACCCCACTAGCGGCCTGAACACCGGGGAGCTGTTTTTT. This codes for CASSHPTSGLNTGELFF. V is TRBV4-2 and J is TRBJ2-2; 8 bases align to TRBD2. CDR3 length equals 17 residues. Germline values: CDR1 LGHNA, CDR2 YNFKEQ. The J segment lost 1 base and the V segment lost 3 bases, leaving 7 bases of the junction unmatched.

This clone was detected a few times. CDR3 region: CASSEQGRTEAFF. For the CDR3, the DNA is TGTGCCAGTAGCGAACAGGGGAGGACTGAAGCTTTCTTT. The chain carries TRBV19 and TRBJ1-1; 7 bases align to TRBD1. Trimming took 6 bases from V and 5 from J; bases not matched to a gene: 6. This CDR3 spans 13 amino acids. Germline V gives CDR1 LNHDA, CDR2 SQIVND (reference sequence).

This chain joins TRBV6-6 and TRBJ2-7; 8 bases are a match to TRBD1. J gave up 3 bases and V 5 bases, and 6 bases lay outside the gene matches. The CDR3 totals 14 residues. Germline assignment: CDR1 MNHNY and CDR2 SVGAGI (reference sequence). The CDR3 DNA is TGTGCCAGCAGTACGGACAGGGAAAACTACGAGCAGTACTTC. Protein sequence: CASSTDRENYEQYF.

This clone was recorded a few times. The chain joins TRBV6-1 to TRBJ2-7; 9 bases agree with TRBD2. The junction had 9 bases not matched to a gene; V was cut back by 6 bases and J by 3 bases. Germline CDR1 and CDR2: MNHNS and SASEGT. This CDR3 is built from 15 residues. Here the CDR3 reads CASRGLAGTYYEQYF. CDR3 bases: TGTGCCAGCAGAGGGCTAGCGGGAACCTACTACGAGCAGTACTTC.

The rearrangement joins TRBV4-1 to TRBJ1-5; tentative D call: TRBD1 (5 bases). Trimming removed 0 bases at V and 8 bases at J, with 23 bases between. The length of the CDR3 is 18 residues. Germline V gene data show CDR1 as MGHRA and CDR2 as YSYEKL. CDR3 DNA: TGCGCCAGCAGCCAAGAAATCGGGGGTGTGGAATTCCGGGAGCCCCAGCATTTT. This codes for CASSQEIGGVEFREPQHF.

The chain recombines TRBV5-1 with TRBJ2-3; no clear D. V was trimmed by 0 bases and J by 1 base, leaving 9 bases between them. The V gene's germline CDR1 is SGHRS and CDR2 YFSETQ. The CDR3 has 15 residues. In DNA form, the CDR3 reads TGCGCCAGCAGCTTGGGACACGCCCGCACAGATACGCAGTATTTT. This translates into CASSLGHARTDTQYF.